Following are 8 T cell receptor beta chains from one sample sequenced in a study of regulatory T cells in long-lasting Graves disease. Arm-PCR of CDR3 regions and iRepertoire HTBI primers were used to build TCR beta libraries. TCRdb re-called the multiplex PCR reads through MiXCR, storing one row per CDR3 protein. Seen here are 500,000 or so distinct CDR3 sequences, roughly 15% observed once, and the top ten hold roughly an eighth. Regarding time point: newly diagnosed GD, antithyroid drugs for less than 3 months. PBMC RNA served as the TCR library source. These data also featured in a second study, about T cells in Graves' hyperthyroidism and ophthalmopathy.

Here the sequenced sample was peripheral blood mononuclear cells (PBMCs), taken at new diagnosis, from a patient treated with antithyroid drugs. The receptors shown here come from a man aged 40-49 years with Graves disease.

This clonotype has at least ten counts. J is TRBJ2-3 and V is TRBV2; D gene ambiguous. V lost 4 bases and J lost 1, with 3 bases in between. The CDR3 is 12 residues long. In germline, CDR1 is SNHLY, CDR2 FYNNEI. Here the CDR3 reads CASSVGTDTQYF. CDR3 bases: TGTGCCAGCAGTGTGGGCACAGATACGCAGTATTTT.

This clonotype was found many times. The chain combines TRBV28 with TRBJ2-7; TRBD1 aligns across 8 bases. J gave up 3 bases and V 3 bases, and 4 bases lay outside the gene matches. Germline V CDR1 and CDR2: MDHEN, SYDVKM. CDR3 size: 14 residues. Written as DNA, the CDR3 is TGTGCCAGCAGTTTTCCGACAGGGGACTACGAGCAGTACTTC. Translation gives CASSFPTGDYEQYF.

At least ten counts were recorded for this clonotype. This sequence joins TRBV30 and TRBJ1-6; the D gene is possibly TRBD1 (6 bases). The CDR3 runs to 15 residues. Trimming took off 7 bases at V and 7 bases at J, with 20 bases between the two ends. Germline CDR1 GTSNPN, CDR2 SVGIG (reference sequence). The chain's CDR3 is CAYQPREGGNSPLHF. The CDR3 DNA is TGTGCCTACCAACCGAGGGAGGGGGGAAATTCACCCCTCCACTTT. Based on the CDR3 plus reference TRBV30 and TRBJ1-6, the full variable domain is SQTIHQWPATLVQPVGSPLSLECTVEGTSNPNLYWYRQAAGRGLQLLFYSVGIGQISSEVPQNLSASRPQDRQFILSSKKLLLSDSGFYLCAYQPREGGNSPLHFGNGTRLTVT.

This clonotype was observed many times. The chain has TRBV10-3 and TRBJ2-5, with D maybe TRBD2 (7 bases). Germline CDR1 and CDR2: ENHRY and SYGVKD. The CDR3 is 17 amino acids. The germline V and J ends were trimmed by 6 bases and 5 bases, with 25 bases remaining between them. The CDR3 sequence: CAISFAPGTGGWETQYF. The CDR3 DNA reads TGTGCCATCAGCTTCGCCCCAGGGACGGGGGGCTGGGAGACCCAGTACTTC.

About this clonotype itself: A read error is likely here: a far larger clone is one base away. This CDR3 reads CASSLFRGLASGSYEQFF. The CDR3 DNA reads as TGTGCCAGCAGTTTATTCCGCGGACTGGCCTCAGGCTCCTACGAGCAGTTCTTC. The chain uses TRBV28 and TRBJ2-3, with D possibly matching TRBD2 (5 bases). The J call may be incorrect, as the DNA end agrees better with TRBJ2-1. Per germline, CDR1 MDHEN and CDR2 SYDVKM. There are 18 residues in the CDR3.

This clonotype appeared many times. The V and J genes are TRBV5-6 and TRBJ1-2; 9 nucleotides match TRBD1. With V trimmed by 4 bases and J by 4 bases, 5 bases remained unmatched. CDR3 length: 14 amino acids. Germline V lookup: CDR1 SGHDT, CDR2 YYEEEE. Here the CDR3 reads CASSETGGFYGYTF. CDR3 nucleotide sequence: TGTGCCAGCAGCGAAACAGGGGGCTTCTATGGCTACACCTTC.

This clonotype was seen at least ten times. The CDR3 region has the DNA TGTGCCAGCAAGGAGAACAGGGATACCTACGAGCAGTACTTC. Translating gives CASKENRDTYEQYF. J is TRBJ2-7 and V is TRBV2, with D possibly being TRBD1 (6 bases). CDR3 length: 14 residues. Germline CDR1 and CDR2: SNHLY and FYNNEI. The V gene lost 7 bases and the J gene lost 2 bases, with 15 bases spanning the gap. The complete variable domain, with remaining parts taken from reference TRBV2 and TRBJ2-7, reads EPEVTQTPSHQVTQMGQEVILRCVPISNHLYFYWYRQILGQKVEFLVSFYNNEISEKSEIFDDQFSVERPDGSNFTLKIRSTKLEDSAMYFCASKENRDTYEQYFGPGTRLTVT.

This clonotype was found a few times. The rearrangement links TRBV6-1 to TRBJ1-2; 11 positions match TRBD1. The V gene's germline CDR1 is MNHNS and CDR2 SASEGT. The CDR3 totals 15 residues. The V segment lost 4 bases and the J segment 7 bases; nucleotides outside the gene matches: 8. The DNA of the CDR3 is TGTGCCAGCAGTGCCGGGACAGGGGGACGAGGTGGCTACACCTTC. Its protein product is CASSAGTGGRGGYTF.